This record concerns one T cell receptor (beta chain) sequence. What it recognizes is unknown. The CDR3 consists of 12 residues. Germline assignment: CDR1 GTSNPN and CDR2 SVGIG (reference sequence). V was clipped by 2 bases and J by 12 bases, with 16 bases between them. These data originate in a study of cytomegalovirus exposure and HLA in healthy donors. Whole-study results and caveats: The authors assumed roughly uniform sequencing depth across donors for presence/absence analyses. It was in a later analysis that TCR association rates were seen to vary by HLA locus, highest for DRB1 and lowest for HLA-C. More clonal expansion characterized HLA-associated TCR beta chains than equally common others in a later analysis. The classifier reportedly diagnosed cytomegalovirus status with high specificity and sensitivity.

The PCR ran on 60 Vbeta and 13 Jbeta primers. Assay used: immunoSEQ multiplex PCR; TCRdb lists only in-frame clones, some missing. The sample consists of about 160,000 clones, about 71% of them appearing once. This TCR derives from a woman in her 30s in good health and CMV-seronegative. The specimen was PBMCs. The rearrangement uses TRBV30 and TRBJ1-1; D uncertain. The CDR3 region is CAWSTSASESFF. The CDR3 DNA reads TGTGCCTGGAGTACAAGTGCCTCGGAGTCTTTCTTT.